These 22 T cell receptor beta chains came from one sample sequenced in a study of OX40 agonist ivuxolimab in advanced cancers. This table comes from immunoSEQ multiplex PCR, and its TCRdb copy is limited to in-frame clones, with some not included. Among some 90,000 clones listed, approximately 89% were seen once. The sequenced sample was CD4+ or CD8+ T cells sorted from blood, obtained in a trial of the OX40 agonist ivuxolimab. These receptors came from an adult with an advanced solid tumor such as melanoma, head and neck, liver or kidney cancer.

This clone has more than one count but fewer than ten. The J gene is TRBJ1-1, the V gene TRBV11-1; D not certain. The CDR3 totals 13 residues. V lost 1 base, J lost 3 bases, and 6 bases lay in between. The V gene's germline CDR1 is SGHAT and CDR2 FQDESV (reference sequence). This CDR3 is CASSLERHTEAFF. CDR3 sequence (DNA): TGTGCCAGCAGCTTAGAGAGGCACACTGAAGCTTTCTTT.

The V call is TRBV28, the J call TRBJ1-4; D remains unclear. The V gene lost 7 bases and the J gene lost 8 bases, with 14 bases spanning the gap. The CDR3 covers 13 residues. Per germline, CDR1 MDHEN and CDR2 SYDVKM. The CDR3 spells CASTPKAREKLFF. The CDR3 nucleotides read TGTGCCAGCACTCCCAAGGCGAGGGAAAAACTGTTTTTT.

The chain employs TRBV18 and TRBJ2-1; D is unclear. The CDR3 is made up of 11 amino acids. Germline V gene lookup returns CDR1 KGHSH and CDR2 LQKENI. Deletions cut 6 bases from V and 7 bases from J, with 7 bases between. The CDR3 here is CASSLSNEQFF. In nucleotides, the CDR3 is TGTGCCAGCTCCCTTTCTAATGAGCAGTTCTTC.

This clone has a handful of counts. The gene calls are TRBV19 and TRBJ1-2, with D possibly being TRBD1 (6 bases). Germline CDR1 LNHDA, CDR2 SQIVND (reference sequence). There are 14 residues in the CDR3. The ends were cut back, 10 bases at V and 3 bases at J, with 18 bases in the middle. The CDR3 region has the DNA TGTGCCACCAGCTCGGGGGCAAATCACTATGGCTACACCTTC. It yields the protein CATSSGANHYGYTF.

The chain joins TRBV7-2 to TRBJ1-4, with D possibly TRBD1 on 5 matching bases. The V gene's germline CDR1 is SGHTA and CDR2 FQGNSA. Trimming cost V 4 bases and J 8 bases, with 11 bases left between them. This CDR3 spans 13 amino acids. The CDR3 DNA reads TGTGCCAGCAGCTCGCCAGGGTACGAAAAACTGTTTTTT. Translated: CASSSPGYEKLFF. Full variable domain (remainder filled in from reference TRBV7-2 and TRBJ1-4): GAGVSQSPSNKVTEKGKDVELRCDPISGHTALYWYRQSLGQGLEFLIYFQGNSAPDKSGLPSDRFSAERTGGSVSTLTIQRTQQEDSAVYLCASSSPGYEKLFFGSGTQLSVL.

The chain links TRBV5-1 to TRBJ2-2, with 7 bases matching TRBD1. The J segment lost 1 base and the V segment lost 4 bases, leaving 7 bases of the junction unmatched. CDR3 length: 16 amino acids. The V gene's germline CDR1 is SGHRS and CDR2 YFSETQ. DNA of the CDR3: TGCGCCAGCAGCATGAGGGACAGTGGGAACACCGGGGAGCTGTTTTTT. This sequence encodes CASSMRDSGNTGELFF.

The V gene is TRBV12-1, the J gene TRBJ2-1; the D call of TRBD2 is as the table states it, not checked on the DNA. TRBV12-1 is a pseudogene segment. The CDR3 covers 15 residues. The CDR3 spells CASSFGTSAYNEQFF. The CDR3 DNA follows: TGTGCCAGCAGCTTTGGTACTAGCGCTTACAATGAGCAGTTCTTC.

This clone has a handful of counts. The chain combines TRBV19 with TRBJ2-4; 8 positions match TRBD2. The CDR3 spans 13 residues. Germline assignment: CDR1 LNHDA and CDR2 SQIVND (reference sequence). Trimming cost V 4 bases and J 7 bases; bases outside gene matches: 3. The CDR3 coding sequence is TGTGCCAGTAGTAACGGGAGGGCGAACATTCAGTACTTC. Translation: CASSNGRANIQYF.

This chain connects TRBV9 to TRBJ2-7; D remains unclear. Germline V lookup: CDR1 SGDLS, CDR2 YYNGEE. This CDR3 has 15 amino acids. V was cut by 2 bases and J by 0 bases, with 12 bases left in between. This CDR3 is CASSVDVQASYEQYF. The CDR3 nucleotides are TGTGCCAGCAGCGTCGATGTGCAGGCCTCCTACGAGCAGTACTTC.

Concerning this clone itself: Germline is not matched at one junction end, which may reflect a read error. The chain joins TRBV7-7 to TRBJ1-5; the D is unclear. This CDR3 has 13 amino acids. Germline CDR1 reads SSHAT; CDR2 reads FNYEAQ (reference sequence). DNA for the CDR3: TGTGCTAGCAGCTTAGATCTCAATCAGCCCCAGCATTTT. Translating gives CASSLDLNQPQHF.

The genes are TRBV27 and TRBJ2-6; 8 bases agree with TRBD1. Germline V CDR1 and CDR2: MNHEY, SMNVEV (reference sequence). This CDR3 spans 16 amino acids. V lost 6 bases, J lost 3 bases, and 7 bases stayed unmatched. The DNA for the CDR3 is TGTGCCAGCAGGTCAGGGGGCGCAGGTGGGGCCAACGTCCTGACTTTC. Protein product: CASRSGGAGGANVLTF.

Only one count was recorded for this clone. The chain combines TRBV6-1 with TRBJ2-3, with 11 positions matching TRBD2. This CDR3 contains 14 residues. The ends lost 7 bases at V and 5 bases at J; junction bases unmatched: 5. Germline V lookup: CDR1 MNHNS, CDR2 SASEGT. Here the CDR3 DNA reads TGTGCCAGCATTGGTCTAGCGGGAGGAGATACGCAGTATTTT. Amino acids: CASIGLAGGDTQYF.

The rearrangement joins TRBV30 to TRBJ2-3, with a weak D call TRBD2 (5 bases). CDR1 and CDR2 from the germline V gene are GTSNPN and SVGIG (reference sequence). Deletions cut 0 bases from V and 5 bases from J, with 15 bases between. The CDR3 is made up of 15 amino acids. In DNA form, the CDR3 reads TGTGCCTGGAGTGTCGGGGATCTAGAAAGAGATACGCAGTATTTT. It is translated as CAWSVGDLERDTQYF.

This clone has a single count. The V gene is TRBV10-3, the J gene TRBJ2-3; 8 bases are shared with TRBD1. The CDR3 totals 14 residues. CDR1 and CDR2 (germline): ENHRY, SYGVKD. The V gene end was trimmed by 8 bases and the J gene end by 0 bases; junction bases not matched to a gene: 4. The CDR3 nucleotides read TGTGCCATCGGCAGGGGGCTTAGCACAGATACGCAGTATTTT. It is translated as CAIGRGLSTDTQYF.

CDR3 in DNA: TGTGCCAGCAGCACAGGACAGGGGGCGCTCCCAGATACGCAGTATTTT. Translating it yields CASSTGQGALPDTQYF. This sequence joins TRBV5-4 and TRBJ2-3; 11 bases map to TRBD1. CDR1 is SGHNT and CDR2 is YYREEE in the germline V gene (reference sequence). This CDR3 region has 16 residues. J lost 4 bases, V lost 4 bases, and 8 bases had no gene match. The whole variable domain, remainder taken from reference TRBV5-4 and TRBJ2-3, is ETGVTQSPTHLIKTRGQQVTLRCSSQSGHNTVSWYQQALGQGPQFIFQYYREEENGRGNFPPRFSGLQFPNYSSELNVNALELDDSALYLCASSTGQGALPDTQYFGPGTRLTVL.

The chain has TRBV11-1 and TRBJ2-3, with TRBD2 matching over 8 bases. Germline CDR1 SGHAT, CDR2 FQDESV (reference sequence). V shed 5 bases, J shed 3 bases, and the junction held 10 bases outside the gene matches. The CDR3 contains 16 residues. The CDR3 nucleotides are TGTGCCAGCAGCGAAAAACTAGCGGTGAAGACAGATACGCAGTATTTT. The encoded protein is CASSEKLAVKTDTQYF.

This chain uses TRBV2 with TRBJ1-1; 8 bases fit TRBD1. CDR3 length: 15 amino acids. J was trimmed by 1 base and V by 2 bases; bases with no gene match: 3. Germline assignment: CDR1 SNHLY and CDR2 FYNNEI. CDR3 DNA sequence: TGTGCCAGCAGTGAATTAACAGGGGGGAACACTGAAGCTTTCTTT. Translation: CASSELTGGNTEAFF.

This clone was observed once. V and J are TRBV2 and TRBJ2-7; weak D call: TRBD1 (6 bases). Germline-derived CDR1 and CDR2 are SNHLY and FYNNEI. Trimming left V 3 bases short and J 7 bases short, with 16 bases between. The CDR3 totals 14 residues. The CDR3 coding sequence is TGTGCCAGCAGTGACAGGGGAAAAATGTGGGAGCAGTACTTC. It encodes CASSDRGKMWEQYF.

J is TRBJ1-2 and V is TRBV5-8, with D uncertain. The germline gives CDR1 SGHTS, CDR2 YDEGEE. Trimming removed 6 bases from V and 1 base from J, with 22 bases in between. This CDR3 spans 17 amino acids. In DNA, the CDR3 is TGTGCCAGCACCTATGTGGCTACAGAGACCCTTAACTATGGCTACACCTTC. Encoded protein: CASTYVATETLNYGYTF.

The rearrangement links TRBV7-2 to TRBJ2-7; 11 bases fit TRBD1. The CDR3 spans 16 residues. V dropped 5 bases and J dropped 3; count of bases not matched to a gene: 9. CDR1 and CDR2 (germline): SGHTA, FQGNSA. CDR3 coding DNA: TGTGCCAGCAGCCAGAGGTCGGGACAGGGGGGCTACGAGCAGTACTTC. Amino acids: CASSQRSGQGGYEQYF.

A few counts support this clone. CDR3 protein: CASNPLLRDDEQYV. The CDR3, as DNA: TGTGCCAGTAACCCACTCCTCCGGGACGACGAGCAGTACGTC. The chain carries TRBV19 and TRBJ2-7; the D call may be TRBD1 or TRBD2 (5 bases each). In germline, CDR1 is LNHDA, CDR2 SQIVND (reference sequence). There are 14 residues in the CDR3. The germline V and J ends were trimmed by 7 bases and 5 bases, with 18 bases remaining between them.

This clone is judged medium-sized. For the CDR3, the DNA is TGTGCCAGCAGTCGGGACAGGGACCAGCCCCAGCATTTT. This codes for CASSRDRDQPQHF. The chain combines TRBV2 with TRBJ1-5; 9 bases match TRBD1. This CDR3 is built from 13 residues. The V gene's germline CDR1 is SNHLY and CDR2 FYNNEI. Trimming cost V 5 bases and J 7 bases; bases outside gene matches: 3.